This entry is about one T cell receptor (beta chain). The junction differs from germline at one of its ends, possibly a read error. A multiplex PCR was run with 60 Vbeta primers and 13 Jbeta primers. Per the original methods: Among the unique TCR beta chains that a later analysis counted, roughly 80 million in all, some 10 million were shared. Sequencing was performed with immunoSEQ multiplex PCR; in TCRdb, only in-frame clones are kept and a portion is missing. D and trimming come from the DNA, and the V and J calls and clone size come from that table. Here the sample spans about 150,000 clones, roughly 82% being singletons. These data belong to a study of cytomegalovirus exposure and HLA in healthy donors. Germline V lookup: CDR1 LNHDA, CDR2 SQIVND (reference sequence). The CDR3 runs to 13 residues.

The chain employs TRBV19 and TRBJ2-7; 9 bases match TRBD2. The sequenced material came from PBMCs. The sequence derives from a man aged 25-45 years in good health and CMV-seropositive. The DNA for the CDR3 is TGTGCCAGTAGTATACAAGCGGGAGGAGCCCTTTGCTTC. This sequence encodes CASSIQAGGALCF.